This is a list of T cell receptor beta chains from one sample in a study of T cells in Graves' hyperthyroidism and ophthalmopathy. One entry per CDR3 protein results from TCRdb running MiXCR on the multiplex PCR reads. The sample has a few hundred thousand distinct CDR3 sequences, more than 12% seen once; the top ten hold about 31%. The sample consisted of blood. Receptors were obtained from a woman younger than 45 with Graves' hyperthyroidism. CDR3s include the opening cysteine and the closing phenylalanine or tryptophan. D genes are given only for firm matches. For some rows the clone size is stated as once, few or many, or as a class when expanded; others skip it.

>TRBJ2-7|.|few|TRBV6-1
TGTGCCAGCAGTACCATCAGGACTCCGCAGGAGCAGTACTTC
CASSTIRTPQEQYF
>TRBJ2-1|.|many|TRBV11-2
TGTGCCAGCACCCGATCAGATGGTGCCTACAATGAGCAGTTCTTC
CASTRSDGAYNEQFF
>TRBJ2-3|.|few|TRBV3-1
TGTGCCAGCAGCCAAGGGGGGGGGCGTAAAGATACGCAGTATTTT
CASSQGGGRKDTQYF
>TRBJ2-7|TRBD1|many|TRBV30
TGTGCCTGGAGTCTAACGAAATCGAAACCGGGACAGGGGTTCGAGCAGTACTTC
CAWSLTKSKPGQGFEQYF
>TRBJ2-1|TRBD2|many|TRBV2
TGTGCCAGCGAAGGACTAGCCCACACTGAGCAGTTCTTC
CASEGLAHTEQFF
>TRBJ1-4|.|few|TRBV19
TGTGCCAGTACCCCTGGACCTTCCCTTCGGGAAAAACTGTTTTTT
CASTPGPSLREKLFF
>TRBJ1-5|.|few|TRBV20-1
TGCAGTGCTGGGGGGAATCAGGGTTCCCATCAGCCCCAGCATTTT
CSAGGNQGSHQPQHF
>TRBJ2-7|.|few|TRBV30
TGTGCCTGGAACGTCGGGCCAGGAGAGCAGTACTTC
CAWNVGPGEQYF
>TRBJ2-7|TRBD2|few|TRBV5-1
TGCGCCAGCAGCCTGGGGTCTAGCGGTGCCTACGAGCAGTACTTC
CASSLGSSGAYEQYF
>TRBJ2-1|TRBD2|many|TRBV5-1
TGCGCCAGCAGCTTGGCCGGACTAGCGGATTACAATGAGCAGTTCTTC
CASSLAGLADYNEQFF
>TRBJ2-7|.|few|TRBV19
TGTGCCAGTAGTCAAGGACAGACCCCCTACGAGCAGTACTTC
CASSQGQTPYEQYF
>TRBJ2-7|.|.|TRBV30
TGTGCCTGGAGACCAGGGGCCCGCTACGAGCAGTACTTC
CAWRPGARYEQYF
>TRBJ2-3|.|many|TRBV7-2
TGTGCCAGCAGCTTCTATCGAGGGGAGAGCCTCACAGATACGCAGTATTTT
CASSFYRGESLTDTQYF
>TRBJ1-2|TRBD1|.|TRBV3-1
TGTGCCAGCAGCCATCTCGGACAGGCGTATGGCTACACCTTC
CASSHLGQAYGYTF
>TRBJ2-7|.|many|TRBV5-5
TGTGCCAGCAGCTTGCTCAGCGAGCAGTACTTC
CASSLLSEQYF
>TRBJ2-7|.|many|TRBV20-1
TGCAGTGCCTTGATATGGGGGGCCTACGAGCAGTACTTC
CSALIWGAYEQYF
>TRBJ1-2|TRBD1|.|TRBV5-1
TGCGCCAGCAGCTCTCGACAGGGGGCTAACTATGGCTACACCTTC
CASSSRQGANYGYTF
>TRBJ2-2|TRBD2|.|TRBV7-9
TGTGCCAGCAGCTTCCTAGCGGAAAACACCGGGGAGCTGTTTTTT
CASSFLAENTGELFF
>TRBJ2-1|.|many|TRBV27
TGTGCCAGCAGTGAGAGGGGTAGCTCCTACAATGAGCAGTTCTTC
CASSERGSSYNEQFF
>TRBJ1-2|TRBD1|many|TRBV28
TGTGCCAGCAGTCCCCCGGGACAGGTGAACTATGGCTACACCTTC
CASSPPGQVNYGYTF
>TRBJ1-5|.|.|TRBV28
TGTGCCAGCAGTGAAGGTATCAGCCCCCAGCATTTT
CASSEGISPQHF
>TRBJ1-5|.|few|TRBV2
TGTGCCGGTAGGACGGAGAGCAATCAGCCCCAGCATTTT
CAGRTESNQPQHF
>TRBJ2-3|TRBD2|many|TRBV3-1
TGTGCCAGCAGCCTACTTGGGACTAGCGGCACAGATACGCAGTATTTT
CASSLLGTSGTDTQYF
>TRBJ1-1|TRBD1|many|TRBV10-2
TGCGCCAGCAGGGGGACAGTGATGAACACTGAAGCTTTCTTT
CASRGTVMNTEAFF
>TRBJ2-1|TRBD2|.|TRBV7-9
TGTGCCAGCAGCTTAATGGGACTAGCGGTAAATGAGCAGTTCTTC
CASSLMGLAVNEQFF
>TRBJ1-4|.|few|TRBV18
TGTGCCAGCTCACCACAGCCGCCTGCAACTAATGAAAAACTGGTTTTT
CASSPQPPATNEKLVF
>TRBJ2-1|TRBD2|few|TRBV27
TGTGCCAGCAGTCTACTAGCGGGAGGGCCAGGTGAGCAGTTCTTC
CASSLLAGGPGEQFF
>TRBJ2-3|TRBD2|.|TRBV11-2
TGTGCCAGCAGCTTAGAAGTAGCGGGTACGCAGTATTTT
CASSLEVAGTQYF
>TRBJ2-5|.|many|TRBV3-1
TGTGCCAGCAGCCCAGGGGGGAGCGGGAGTAGCCAAGAGACCCAGTACTTC
CASSPGGSGSSQETQYF
>TRBJ2-7|.|many|TRBV6-1
TGTGCCAGCAGGGATCTGAGGGTCTCCTACGAGCAGTACTTC
CASRDLRVSYEQYF
>TRBJ2-2|.|many|TRBV28
TGTGCCAGCAGCTGGCCAACCAACACCGGGGAGCTGTTTTTT
CASSWPTNTGELFF
>TRBJ1-1|.|many|TRBV5-1
TGCGCCAGGGGCGGGACGGAAGCTTTCTTT
CARGGTEAFF
>TRBJ2-1|.|.|TRBV4-1
TGCGCCAGCAGTCCCGGACCGAGAGGTTCGAGCTCCTACAATGAGCAGTTCTTC
CASSPGPRGSSSYNEQFF
>TRBJ1-5|.|many|TRBV7-8
TGTGCCAGCAGTACAGGGCGGAATCAGCCCCAGCATTTT
CASSTGRNQPQHF
>TRBJ1-5|.|.|TRBV9
TGTGCCAGCAGCGGACAGGAAGGGCAGCCCCAGCATTTT
CASSGQEGQPQHF
>TRBJ2-7|.|few|TRBV6-6
TGTGCCAGCAGTTACTCCGTCCCGACCAACGAGCAGTACTTC
CASSYSVPTNEQYF
>TRBJ1-5|.|few|TRBV7-9
TGTGCCAGCAGCCTCGGGGCAGGGGAAAGGCAGCCCCAGCATTTT
CASSLGAGERQPQHF
>TRBJ2-2|.|.|TRBV20-1
TGCAGTGCTAGCCCCCGGGTGGAGAACACCGGGGAGCTGTTTTTT
CSASPRVENTGELFF
>TRBJ2-1|TRBD2|.|TRBV20-1
TGCAGTGCCAGCTACGTGGGAGGGCCTTTCAATGAGCAGTTCTTC
CSASYVGGPFNEQFF
>TRBJ2-1|TRBD2|.|TRBV28
TGTGCCAGCAGTTCGACCGGGACTAGCAGCTACAATGAGCAGTTCTTC
CASSSTGTSSYNEQFF
>TRBJ2-2|.|many|TRBV11-3
TGTGCCAGCAGCTTAAGGGAAGGAACCGGGGAGCTGTTTTTT
CASSLREGTGELFF
>TRBJ2-7|.|many|TRBV20-1
TGCAGTGCTAGAGATGGAGACTATGTGCAGTACTTC
CSARDGDYVQYF
>TRBJ2-1|.|few|TRBV4-3
TGCGCCAGCAGCCAAGATCTGCCAAGCTCCTACAATGAGCAGTTCTTC
CASSQDLPSSYNEQFF
>TRBJ2-2|TRBD2|many|TRBV6-1
TGTGCCAGCACCCGACTCGCGGTAGCGGGACATGGCGGGGAGCTGTTTTTT
CASTRLAVAGHGGELFF
>TRBJ2-1|.|many|TRBV2
TGTGCCAGTGGGGGTGGGGTACCCTACAATGAGCAGTTCTTC
CASGGGVPYNEQFF
>TRBJ2-1|.|few|TRBV30
TGTGCCCACCCAGGGACGAAGGGGGAGCAGTTCTTC
CAHPGTKGEQFF
>TRBJ2-5|TRBD2|few|TRBV6-1
TGTGCCAGCAGAAGCCCTAGCGGGAGGGGAGAGACCCAGTACTTC
CASRSPSGRGETQYF
>TRBJ1-5|TRBD1|many|TRBV28
TGTGCCAGCAGTTCTATCACAGGGGGCGCGGGGCAGCCCCAGCATTTT
CASSSITGGAGQPQHF
>TRBJ1-1|.|many|TRBV28
TGTGCCAGCAGTTTAGTTGTTTCTGAAGCTTTCTTT
CASSLVVSEAFF
>TRBJ1-2|.|.|TRBV20-1
TGCAGTGCTGGAGGGGGGTTAAGCTATGGCTACACCTTC
CSAGGGLSYGYTF
>TRBJ2-3|.|many|TRBV28
TGTGCCAGCAGTTTACTAGGGGGAGAGGGTGCAGATACGCAGTATTTT
CASSLLGGEGADTQYF
>TRBJ1-4|TRBD1|.|TRBV2
TGTGCCAGCAGTGAAACAGGGGGCTTTAATGAAAAACTGTTTTTT
CASSETGGFNEKLFF
>TRBJ1-5|.|.|TRBV15
TGTGCCACCAACCCGTCTGGTCGGAGCAATCAGCCCCAGCATTTT
CATNPSGRSNQPQHF
>TRBJ2-2|TRBD1|once|TRBV29-1
TGCAGCGTTACCACCGGGACAGTAAACACCGGGGAGCTGTTTTTT
CSVTTGTVNTGELFF
>TRBJ1-1|.|few|TRBV7-2
TGTGCCAGCAGCACGGGTCTACCGGGGGCTTTCTTT
CASSTGLPGAFF